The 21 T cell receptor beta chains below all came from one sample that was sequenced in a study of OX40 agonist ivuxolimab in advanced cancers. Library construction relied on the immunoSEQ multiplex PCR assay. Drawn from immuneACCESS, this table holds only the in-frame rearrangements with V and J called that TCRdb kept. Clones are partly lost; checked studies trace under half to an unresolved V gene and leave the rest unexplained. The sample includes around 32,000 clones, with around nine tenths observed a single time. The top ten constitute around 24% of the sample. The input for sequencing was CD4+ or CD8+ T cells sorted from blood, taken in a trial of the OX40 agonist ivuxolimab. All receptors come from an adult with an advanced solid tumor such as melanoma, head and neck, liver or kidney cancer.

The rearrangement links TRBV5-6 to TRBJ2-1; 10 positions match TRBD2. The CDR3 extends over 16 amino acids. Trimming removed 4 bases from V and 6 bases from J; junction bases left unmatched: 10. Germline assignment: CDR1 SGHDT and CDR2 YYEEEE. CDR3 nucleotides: TGTGCCAGCAGCCTGACGCCTAGCGGGGGCATCAATGAGCAGTTCTTC. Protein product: CASSLTPSGGINEQFF.

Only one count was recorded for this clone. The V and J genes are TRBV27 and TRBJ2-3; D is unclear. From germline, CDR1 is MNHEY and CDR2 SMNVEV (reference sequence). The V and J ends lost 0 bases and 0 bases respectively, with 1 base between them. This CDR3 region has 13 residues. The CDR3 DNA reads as TGTGCCAGCAGTTTATCTAGCACAGATACGCAGTATTTT. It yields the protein CASSLSSTDTQYF.

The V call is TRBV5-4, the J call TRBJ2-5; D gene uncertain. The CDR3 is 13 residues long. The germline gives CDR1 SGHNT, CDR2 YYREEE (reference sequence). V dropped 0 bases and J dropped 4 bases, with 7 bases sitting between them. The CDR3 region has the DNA TGTGCCAGCAGCTTGGACTTAATAGAGACCCAGTACTTC. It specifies CASSLDLIETQYF.

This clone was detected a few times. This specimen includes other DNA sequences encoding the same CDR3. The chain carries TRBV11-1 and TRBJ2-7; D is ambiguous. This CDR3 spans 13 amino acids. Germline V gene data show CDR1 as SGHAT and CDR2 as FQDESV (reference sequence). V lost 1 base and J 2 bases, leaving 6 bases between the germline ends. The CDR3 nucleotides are TGTGCCAGCAGCTTAGTAGGGACCTACGAGCAGTACTTC. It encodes CASSLVGTYEQYF.

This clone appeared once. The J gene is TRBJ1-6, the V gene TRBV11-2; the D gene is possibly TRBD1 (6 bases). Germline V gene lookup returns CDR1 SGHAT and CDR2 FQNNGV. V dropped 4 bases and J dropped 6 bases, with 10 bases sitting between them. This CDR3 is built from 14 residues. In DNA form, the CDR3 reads TGTGCCAGCAGCTACGTAGGGGGTAATTCACCCCTCCACTTT. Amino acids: CASSYVGGNSPLHF.

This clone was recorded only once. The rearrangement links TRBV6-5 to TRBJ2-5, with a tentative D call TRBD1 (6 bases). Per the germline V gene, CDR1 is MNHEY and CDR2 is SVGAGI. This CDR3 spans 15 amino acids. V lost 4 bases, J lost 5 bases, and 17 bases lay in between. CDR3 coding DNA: TGTGCCAGCAGTTTATCTGGGACATGGGGGGAGACCCAGTACTTC. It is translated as CASSLSGTWGETQYF.

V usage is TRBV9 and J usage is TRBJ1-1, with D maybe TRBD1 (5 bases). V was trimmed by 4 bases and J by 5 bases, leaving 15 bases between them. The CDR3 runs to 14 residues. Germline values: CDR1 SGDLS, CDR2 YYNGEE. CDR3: CASSPGLGETEAFF. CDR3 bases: TGTGCCAGCAGCCCAGGACTGGGGGAGACTGAAGCTTTCTTT.

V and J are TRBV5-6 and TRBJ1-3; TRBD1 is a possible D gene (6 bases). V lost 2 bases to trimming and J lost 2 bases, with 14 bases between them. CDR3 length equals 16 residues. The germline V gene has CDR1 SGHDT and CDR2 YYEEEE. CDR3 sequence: CASSLESGAAGNTIYF. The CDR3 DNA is TGTGCCAGCAGCTTAGAATCAGGGGCGGCTGGAAACACCATATATTTT.

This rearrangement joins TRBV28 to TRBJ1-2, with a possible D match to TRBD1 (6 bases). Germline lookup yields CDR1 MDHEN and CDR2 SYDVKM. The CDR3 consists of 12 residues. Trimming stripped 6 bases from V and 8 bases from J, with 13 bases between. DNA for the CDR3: TGTGCCAGCAGCCAACAGGGAGAGGGCTACACCTTC. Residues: CASSQQGEGYTF.

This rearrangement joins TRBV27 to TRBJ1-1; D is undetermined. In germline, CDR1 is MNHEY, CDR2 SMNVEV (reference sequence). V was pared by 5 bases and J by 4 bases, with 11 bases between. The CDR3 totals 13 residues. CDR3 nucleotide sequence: TGTGCCAGCAGTATAGTCAAGGGCACTGAAGCTTTCTTT. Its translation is CASSIVKGTEAFF.

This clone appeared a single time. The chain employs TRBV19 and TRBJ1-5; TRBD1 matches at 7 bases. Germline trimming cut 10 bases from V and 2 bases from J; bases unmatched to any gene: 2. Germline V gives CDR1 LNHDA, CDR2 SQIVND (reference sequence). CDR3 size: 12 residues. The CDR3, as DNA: TGTGCCATAGGACAGGGCAATCAGCCCCAGCATTTT. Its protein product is CAIGQGNQPQHF.

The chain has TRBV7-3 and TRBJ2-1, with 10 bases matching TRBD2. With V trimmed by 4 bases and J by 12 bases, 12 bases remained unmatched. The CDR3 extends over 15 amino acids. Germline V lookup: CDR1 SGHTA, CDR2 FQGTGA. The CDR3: CASSSLAGEVGVQFF. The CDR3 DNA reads TGTGCCAGCAGCTCCCTAGCGGGAGAAGTCGGTGTGCAGTTCTTC. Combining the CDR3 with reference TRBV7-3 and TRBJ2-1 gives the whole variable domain GAGVSQTPSNKVTEKGKYVELRCDPISGHTALYWYRQSLGQGPEFLIYFQGTGAADDSGLPNDRFFAVRPEGSVSTLKIQRTERGDSAVYLCASSSLAGEVGVQFFGPGTRLTVL.

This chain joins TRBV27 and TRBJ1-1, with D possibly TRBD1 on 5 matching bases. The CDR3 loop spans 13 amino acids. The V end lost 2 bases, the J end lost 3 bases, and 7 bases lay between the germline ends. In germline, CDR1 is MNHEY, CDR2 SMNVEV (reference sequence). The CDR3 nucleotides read TGTGCCAGCAGTTTACTGGGGGACACTGAAGCTTTCTTT. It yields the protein CASSLLGDTEAFF.

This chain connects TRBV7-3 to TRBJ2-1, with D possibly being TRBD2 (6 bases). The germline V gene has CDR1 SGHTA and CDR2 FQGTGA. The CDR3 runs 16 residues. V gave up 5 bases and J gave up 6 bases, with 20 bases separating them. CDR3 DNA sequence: TGTGCCAGCAGCCTACCATCTCGGGAGTTCGGCAATGAGCAGTTCTTC. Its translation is CASSLPSREFGNEQFF.

The CDR3 spells CASSLGFRPDYEQYF. The CDR3 DNA reads as TGTGCCAGCAGCTTAGGGTTCAGGCCCGACTACGAGCAGTACTTC. The chain recombines TRBV7-9 with TRBJ2-7; D call uncertain. Germline V gene data show CDR1 as SEHNR and CDR2 as FQNEAQ (reference sequence). The ends were cut back, 1 base at V and 3 bases at J, with 13 bases in the middle. The length of the CDR3 is 15 residues.

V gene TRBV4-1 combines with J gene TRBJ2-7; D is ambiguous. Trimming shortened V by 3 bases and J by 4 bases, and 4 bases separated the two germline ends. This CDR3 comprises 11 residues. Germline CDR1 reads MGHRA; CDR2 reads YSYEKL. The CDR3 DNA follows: TGCGCCAGCAGCCAGTCTTACGAGCAGTACTTC. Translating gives CASSQSYEQYF.

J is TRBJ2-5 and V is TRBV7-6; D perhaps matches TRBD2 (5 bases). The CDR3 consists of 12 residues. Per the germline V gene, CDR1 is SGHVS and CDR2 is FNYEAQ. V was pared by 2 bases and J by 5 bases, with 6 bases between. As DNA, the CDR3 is TGTGCCAGCAGCTTATCGGGGGAGACCCAGTACTTC. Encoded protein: CASSLSGETQYF. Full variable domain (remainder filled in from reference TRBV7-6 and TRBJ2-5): GAGVSQSPRYKVTKRGQDVALRCDPISGHVSLYWYRQALGQGPEFLTYFNYEAQQDKSGLPNDRFSAERPEGSISTLTIQRTEQRDSAMYRCASSLSGETQYFGPGTRLLVL.

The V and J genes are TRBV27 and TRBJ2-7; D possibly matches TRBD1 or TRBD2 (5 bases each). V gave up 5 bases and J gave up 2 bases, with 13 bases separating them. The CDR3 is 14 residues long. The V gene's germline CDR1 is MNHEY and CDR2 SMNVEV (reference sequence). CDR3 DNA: TGTGCCAGCAGTCCGTCGGGGCCCCCCTACGAGCAGTACTTC. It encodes CASSPSGPPYEQYF.

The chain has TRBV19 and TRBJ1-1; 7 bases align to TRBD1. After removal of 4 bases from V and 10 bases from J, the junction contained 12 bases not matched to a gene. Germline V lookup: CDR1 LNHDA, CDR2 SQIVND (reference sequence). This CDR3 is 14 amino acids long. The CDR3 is CASSTPGEGGRAFF. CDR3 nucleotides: TGTGCCAGTAGTACCCCAGGGGAAGGGGGCAGAGCTTTCTTT.

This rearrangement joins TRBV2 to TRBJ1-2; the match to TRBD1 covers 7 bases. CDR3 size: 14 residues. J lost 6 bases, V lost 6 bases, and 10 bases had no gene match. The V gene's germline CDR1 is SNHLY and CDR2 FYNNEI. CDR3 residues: CASSSGTEMNGYTF. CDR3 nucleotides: TGTGCCAGCAGCTCGGGGACAGAGATGAATGGCTACACCTTC.

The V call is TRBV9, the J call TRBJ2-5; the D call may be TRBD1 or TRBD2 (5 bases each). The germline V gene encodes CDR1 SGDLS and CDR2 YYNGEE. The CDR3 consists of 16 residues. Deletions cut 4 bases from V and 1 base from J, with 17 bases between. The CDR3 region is CASSIGDASSQETQYF. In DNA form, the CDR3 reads TGTGCCAGCAGCATAGGGGACGCGTCGAGCCAAGAGACCCAGTACTTC.